Listed below are T cell receptor beta chains from one sample, sequenced in a study of human T cells and chemical hapten exposure. TCRdb independently ran MiXCR on the RACE reads; one entry per CDR3 protein. The sample has approximately 400,000 distinct CDR3 sequences; 4% to 5.5% are singletons. The material was whole blood, obtained in connection with sensitization to the hapten diphenylcyclopropenone (DPC). These receptors were taken from a woman in her 50s with alopecia areata. Some clones in this sample may be carry-over from other donors' samples. CDR3s include the opening cysteine and the closing phenylalanine or tryptophan. A D gene is named only where the DNA matches it firmly. For some rows the clone size is stated as once, few or many, or as a class when expanded; others skip it.

clone_size j_call v_call d_call cdr3_nt cdr3_aa
many TRBJ1-4 TRBV19 NA TGTGCCACCGAATCCGGGGGGCAAGAAAAACTGTTTTTT CATESGGQEKLFF
NA TRBJ2-1 TRBV24-1 NA TGTGCCACCAGTGATTTGCGGGGGAGCTCCTACAATGAGCAGTTCTTC CATSDLRGSSYNEQFF
NA TRBJ2-1 TRBV27 TRBD1 TGTGCCAGCAGTTTGGTTGGGACAGGGGCCTACAATGAGCAGTTCTTC CASSLVGTGAYNEQFF
many TRBJ1-3 TRBV29-1 TRBD1 TGCAGCGTTGAAGAGGGAGGGGGCCTCGGAAACACCATATATTTT CSVEEGGGLGNTIYF
many TRBJ1-2 TRBV12-3/TRBV12-4 NA TGTGCCAGCACCCCGAAGGGGGATCCGGGTGGCTACACCTTC CASTPKGDPGGYTF
many TRBJ2-7 TRBV9 NA TGTGCCAGCAGCGTAGAAGGACAGCTTGAAGAGCAGTACTTC CASSVEGQLEEQYF
few TRBJ2-7 TRBV12-3/TRBV12-4 NA TGTGCCAGCAACCCGGGGCAGGGCACCTACGAGCAGTACTTC CASNPGQGTYEQYF
many TRBJ1-1 TRBV2 NA TGTGCCAGCAGCGAGCGGACAGTCCCCACTGAAGCTTTCTTT CASSERTVPTEAFF
many TRBJ1-6 TRBV18 TRBD1 TGTGCCAGCTCACCTTTACCCCCGGGACAGGGGGAAGGATCACCCCTCCACTTT CASSPLPPGQGEGSPLHF
many TRBJ2-7 TRBV6-2/TRBV6-3 NA TGTGCCAGCAGTTGGGGCTTCGAGCAGTACTTC CASSWGFEQYF
NA TRBJ1-3 TRBV12-3/TRBV12-4 NA TGTGCCAGCAGTTTCGCTGGGACTGGAAACACCATATATTTT CASSFAGTGNTIYF
few TRBJ2-3 TRBV9 NA TGTGCCAGCAGCGTAGACGGCACAGATACGCAGTATTTT CASSVDGTDTQYF
many TRBJ1-6 TRBV3-1 NA TGTGCCAGCAGCTCCTGGCTTGCCGGGGGATCACCCCTCCACTTT CASSSWLAGGSPLHF
many TRBJ2-7 TRBV29-1 NA TGCAGCGTTGAAGATCGGTCGGCGGCTGGGGGCGGTCGGGAGCAGTACTTC CSVEDRSAAGGGREQYF
many TRBJ2-7 TRBV18 NA TGTGCCAGCTCACCACCGGGCAGGAGTTACGAGCAGTACTTC CASSPPGRSYEQYF
many TRBJ1-2 TRBV4-2 TRBD1 TGTGCCAGCAGCCAAGGAGGGGGCGACTATGGCTACACCTTC CASSQGGGDYGYTF
many TRBJ1-6 TRBV6-5 TRBD1 TGTGCCAGCAGTTACGGCGGGACAGGGCCGAATTCACCCCTCCACTTT CASSYGGTGPNSPLHF
many TRBJ2-1 TRBV11-2 NA TGTGCCAGCAGCCAAGCTAGCGCTGAGCAGTTCTTC CASSQASAEQFF
few TRBJ2-3 TRBV27 NA TGTGCCAGCAGCGCGAGGAGCCCTAGCACAGATACGCAGTATTTT CASSARSPSTDTQYF
many TRBJ1-1 TRBV5-1 NA TGCGCCAGCAGCTTGGGCGACGGATCCTTCCTAGGCACTGAAGCTTTCTTT CASSLGDGSFLGTEAFF
NA TRBJ2-3 TRBV5-1 TRBD1 TGCGCCAGCAGCAGAGGACAGGGTCTAGCAGATACGCAGTATTTT CASSRGQGLADTQYF